This T cell receptor beta chain was recorded in a study of PD-L1 blockade in urothelial cancer. About the research overall: In 2014 therapy began: atezolizumab 1,200 mg intravenously every 3 weeks. Males with bladder-origin urothelial cancer made up about 90% of the roughly 29 patients.

The V end was cut by 4 bases, the J end by 3 bases, with 10 bases between. Germline V lookup: CDR1 SQVTM, CDR2 ANQGSEA. This CDR3 has 13 amino acids. A spike-in of synthetic TCR analog templates was added to each PCR. Measured with immunoSEQ multiplex PCR; TCRdb has only the in-frame clones, and not every one. The sample includes 85,000 to 90,000 clones, more than 85% seen only once; the top ten take approximately 10%. Material: PBMCs, obtained around atezolizumab (anti-PD-L1) treatment. This receptor was taken from a man in his sixties with urothelial cancer. The chain joins TRBV29-1 to TRBJ1-5; TRBD1 might be the D (6 bases). CDR3 region: CSVGAGVNQPQHF. CDR3 bases: TGCAGCGTTGGGGCAGGGGTCAATCAGCCCCAGCATTTT.